This entry is about one T cell receptor beta chain. Authors' processing steps: Using reference gene primer amplification, nucleated cell counts were estimated. Clones were sequenced by immunoSEQ multiplex PCR, and TCRdb holds only the in-frame ones, with some missing. That table is the source of V, J and clone size, and D and trimming were worked out from the DNA. The data contain more than 250,000 clones, about 85% of them singletons. Participants had their cohort set by participant-reported clinical history. This entry is derived from a study of blood T cell repertoires in COVID-19. In the study overall: Italy, Spain and the United States were the sources of the convalescent and acute COVID-19 samples. PBMCs, B-cell-depleted T cells, or T cells were the source of the cDNA or gDNA that made up the material.

This sequence originates from a woman under 40 who had recovered from COVID-19. The sequenced sample consisted of PBMCs or T cells enriched from blood (not recorded which).

CDR3 bases: TGTGCCAGCAGTTATTCCTACGAGGATGGCTACACCTTC. This codes for CASSYSYEDGYTF. This sequence joins TRBV6-5 and TRBJ1-2; D call uncertain. CDR1 is MNHEY, CDR2 SVGAGI, per germline. The germline V and J ends were trimmed by 3 bases and 6 bases, with 11 bases remaining between them. The CDR3 is made up of 13 amino acids.